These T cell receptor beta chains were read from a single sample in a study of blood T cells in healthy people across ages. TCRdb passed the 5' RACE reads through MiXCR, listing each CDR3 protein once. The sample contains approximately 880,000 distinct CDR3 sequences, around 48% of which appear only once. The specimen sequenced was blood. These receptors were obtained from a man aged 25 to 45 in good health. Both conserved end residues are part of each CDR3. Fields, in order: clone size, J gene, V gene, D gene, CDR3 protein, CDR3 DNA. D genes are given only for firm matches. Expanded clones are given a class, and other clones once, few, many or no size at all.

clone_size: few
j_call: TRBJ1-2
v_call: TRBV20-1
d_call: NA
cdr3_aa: CSALGLAGYTF
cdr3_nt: TGCAGTGCCCTCGGGCTCGCGGGCTACACCTTC

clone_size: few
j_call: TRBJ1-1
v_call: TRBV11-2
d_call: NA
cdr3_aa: CASSLEGEGLMNTEAFF
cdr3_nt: TGTGCCAGCAGCTTAGAGGGGGAAGGCCTAATGAACACTGAAGCTTTCTTT

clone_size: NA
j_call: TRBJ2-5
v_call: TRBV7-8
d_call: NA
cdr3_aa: CASSLALAVYQETQYF
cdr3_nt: TGTGCCAGCAGCTTAGCGTTGGCGGTGTACCAAGAGACCCAGTACTTC

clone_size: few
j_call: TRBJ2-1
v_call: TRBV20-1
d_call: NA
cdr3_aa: CSASGPNKIHSYNEQFF
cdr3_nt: TGCAGTGCTAGCGGGCCCAACAAAATCCACTCCTACAATGAGCAGTTCTTC

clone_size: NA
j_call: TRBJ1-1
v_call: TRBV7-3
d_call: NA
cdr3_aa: CASRLDRENTEAFF
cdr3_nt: TGTGCCAGCAGATTGGACAGAGAGAACACTGAAGCTTTCTTT

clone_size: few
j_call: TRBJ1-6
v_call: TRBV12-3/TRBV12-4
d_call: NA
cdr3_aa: CASSRAGVDPPLHF
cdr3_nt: TGTGCCAGCTCTAGGGCAGGCGTGGATCCACCCCTCCACTTT

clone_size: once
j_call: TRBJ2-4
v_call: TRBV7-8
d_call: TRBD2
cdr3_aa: CASSAGGRYIQYF
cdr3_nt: TGTGCCAGCAGCGCGGGGGGTCGGTACATTCAGTACTTC

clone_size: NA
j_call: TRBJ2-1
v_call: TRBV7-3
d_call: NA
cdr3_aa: CASSPSPGDNEQFF
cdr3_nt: TGTGCCAGCAGCCCCAGTCCGGGAGACAATGAGCAGTTCTTC

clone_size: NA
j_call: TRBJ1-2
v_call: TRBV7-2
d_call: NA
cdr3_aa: CASSLQTGTNYGYTF
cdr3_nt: TGTGCCAGCAGCTTACAAACAGGAACTAACTATGGCTACACCTTC

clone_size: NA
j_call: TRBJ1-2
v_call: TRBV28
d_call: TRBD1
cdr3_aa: CATDRTGNYGYTF
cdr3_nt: TGTGCCACCGACCGGACAGGAAACTATGGCTACACCTTC

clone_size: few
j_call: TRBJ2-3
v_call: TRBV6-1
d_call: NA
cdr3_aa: CASVRGGLTDTQYF
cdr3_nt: TGTGCCAGCGTCAGGGGGGGGCTGACAGATACGCAGTATTTT

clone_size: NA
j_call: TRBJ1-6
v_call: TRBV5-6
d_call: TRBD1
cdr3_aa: CASSLGTGKTYNSPLHF
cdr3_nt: TGTGCCAGCAGCTTGGGGACAGGGAAGACCTATAATTCACCCCTCCACTTT

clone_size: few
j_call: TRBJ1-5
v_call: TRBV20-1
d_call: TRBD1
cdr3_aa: CSAAQGASNQPQHF
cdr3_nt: TGCAGTGCTGCCCAGGGGGCGAGCAATCAGCCCCAGCATTTT

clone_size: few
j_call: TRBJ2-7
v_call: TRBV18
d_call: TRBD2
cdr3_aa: CASSTTAGKNEQYF
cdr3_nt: TGTGCCAGCTCAACCACAGCGGGAAAGAACGAGCAGTACTTC

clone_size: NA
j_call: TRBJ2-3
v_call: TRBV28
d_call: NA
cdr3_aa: CASSPRGGGTDTQYF
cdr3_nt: TGTGCCAGCAGTCCCAGGGGTGGGGGCACAGATACGCAGTATTTT

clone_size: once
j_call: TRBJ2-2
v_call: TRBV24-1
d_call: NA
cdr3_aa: CATRGDVHTGELFF
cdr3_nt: TGTGCCACCAGGGGAGACGTACACACCGGGGAGCTGTTTTTT

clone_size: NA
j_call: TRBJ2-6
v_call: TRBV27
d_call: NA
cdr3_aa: CATSRDRVSGANVLTF
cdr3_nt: TGTGCCACCTCGCGGGACAGAGTCTCTGGGGCCAACGTCCTGACTTTC

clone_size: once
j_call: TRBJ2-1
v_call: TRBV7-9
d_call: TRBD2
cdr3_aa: CASSFALAGYNEQFF
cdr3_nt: TGTGCCAGCAGCTTTGCGCTAGCGGGGTACAATGAGCAGTTCTTC

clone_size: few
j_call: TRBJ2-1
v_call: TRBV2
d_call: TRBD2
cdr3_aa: CASLGGGRYNEQFF
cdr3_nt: TGTGCCAGCCTCGGCGGGGGACGCTACAATGAGCAGTTCTTC

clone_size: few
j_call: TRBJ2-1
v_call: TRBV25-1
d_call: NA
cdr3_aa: CASSEYATSRNEQFF
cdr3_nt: TGTGCCAGCAGTGAATACGCGACAAGTAGAAATGAGCAGTTCTTC

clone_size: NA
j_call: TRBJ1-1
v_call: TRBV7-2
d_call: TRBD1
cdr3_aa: CASSVGTGHRNTEAFF
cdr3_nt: TGTGCCAGCAGCGTCGGGACAGGACATCGAAACACTGAAGCTTTCTTT

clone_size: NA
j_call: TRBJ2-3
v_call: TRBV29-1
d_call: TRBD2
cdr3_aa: CSVSRGEADTQYF
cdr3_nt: TGCAGCGTCAGCCGGGGGGAGGCAGATACGCAGTATTTT

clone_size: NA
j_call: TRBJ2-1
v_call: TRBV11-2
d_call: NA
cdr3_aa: CASSPGWSSYNEQFF
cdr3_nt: TGTGCCAGCAGCCCAGGGTGGTCCTCCTACAATGAGCAGTTCTTC

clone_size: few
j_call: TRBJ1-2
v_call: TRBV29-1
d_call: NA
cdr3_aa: CSVEELAGTNTNYGYTF
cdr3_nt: TGCAGCGTTGAAGAGTTGGCAGGGACGAATACTAACTATGGCTACACCTTC

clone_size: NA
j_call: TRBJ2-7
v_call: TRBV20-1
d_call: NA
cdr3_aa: CSASPGASSYEQYF
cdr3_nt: TGCAGTGCTAGTCCGGGGGCCAGCTCCTACGAGCAGTACTTC

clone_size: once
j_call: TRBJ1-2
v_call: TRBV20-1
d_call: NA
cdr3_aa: CSARDFLPDSNYGYTF
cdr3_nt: TGCAGTGCTAGAGATTTCCTTCCAGATTCTAACTATGGCTACACCTTC

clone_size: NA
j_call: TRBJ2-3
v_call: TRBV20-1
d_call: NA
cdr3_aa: CSARVGRQTDTQYF
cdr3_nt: TGCAGTGCTAGAGTGGGGCGGCAGACAGATACGCAGTATTTT

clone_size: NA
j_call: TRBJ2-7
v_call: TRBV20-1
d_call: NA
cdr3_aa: CSASPADSYEQYF
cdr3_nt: TGCAGTGCTAGCCCGGCCGACTCCTACGAGCAGTACTTC

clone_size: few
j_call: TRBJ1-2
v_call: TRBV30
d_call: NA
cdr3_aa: CAWTREAWYGYTF
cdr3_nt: TGTGCCTGGACCAGAGAGGCCTGGTATGGCTACACCTTC

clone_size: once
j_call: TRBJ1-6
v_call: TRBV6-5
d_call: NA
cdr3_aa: CASSFQSVSYNSPLHF
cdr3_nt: TGTGCCAGCAGTTTCCAGAGTGTTTCCTATAATTCACCCCTCCACTTT

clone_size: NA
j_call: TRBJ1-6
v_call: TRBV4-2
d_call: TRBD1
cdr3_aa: CASSLTGTGPEGVGSPLHF
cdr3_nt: TGTGCCAGCAGCTTAACCGGGACAGGGCCCGAGGGTGTCGGTTCACCCCTCCACTTT

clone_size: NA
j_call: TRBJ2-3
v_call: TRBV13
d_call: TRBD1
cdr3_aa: CASSLGQNTDTQYF
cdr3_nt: TGTGCCAGCAGCTTGGGACAGAACACAGATACGCAGTATTTT

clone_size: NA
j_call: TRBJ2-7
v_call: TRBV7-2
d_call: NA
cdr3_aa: CASSGTTAYEQYF
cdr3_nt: TGTGCCAGCAGCGGAACGACGGCATACGAGCAGTACTTC

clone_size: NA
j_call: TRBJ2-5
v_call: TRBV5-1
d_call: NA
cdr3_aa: CASSDMETQYF
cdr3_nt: TGCGCCAGCAGCGACATGGAGACCCAGTACTTC

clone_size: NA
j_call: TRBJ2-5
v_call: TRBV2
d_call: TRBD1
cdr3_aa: CASSDRGLETQYF
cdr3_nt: TGTGCCAGCAGTGACAGGGGGCTCGAGACCCAGTACTTC

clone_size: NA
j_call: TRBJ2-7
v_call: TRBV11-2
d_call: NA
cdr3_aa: CASSNQINRVSYEQYF
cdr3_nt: TGTGCCAGCAGCAACCAGATAAACAGGGTGTCCTACGAGCAGTACTTC

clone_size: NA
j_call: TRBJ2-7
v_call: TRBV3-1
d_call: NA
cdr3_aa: CASSQGGISVSEQYF
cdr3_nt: TGTGCCAGCAGCCAAGGGGGGATTTCCGTCTCCGAGCAGTACTTC

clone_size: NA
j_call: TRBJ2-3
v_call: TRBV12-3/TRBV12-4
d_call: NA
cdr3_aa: CASSLAGVFTDTQYF
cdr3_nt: TGTGCCAGCAGTTTAGCGGGGGTGTTCACAGATACGCAGTATTTT

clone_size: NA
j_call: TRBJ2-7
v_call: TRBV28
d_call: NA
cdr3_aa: CASTPSGGITYEQYF
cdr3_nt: TGTGCCAGCACTCCGTCAGGGGGGATTACCTACGAGCAGTACTTC

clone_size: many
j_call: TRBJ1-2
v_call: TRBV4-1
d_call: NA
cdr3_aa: CASSQDGGQLAGYTF
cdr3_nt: TGCGCCAGCAGCCAAGATGGCGGACAGCTCGCTGGCTACACCTTC

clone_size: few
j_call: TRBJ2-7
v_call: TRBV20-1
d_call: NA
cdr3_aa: CSARDLEAGRPSYEQYF
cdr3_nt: TGCAGTGCTAGAGATCTCGAGGCAGGAAGACCATCCTACGAGCAGTACTTC

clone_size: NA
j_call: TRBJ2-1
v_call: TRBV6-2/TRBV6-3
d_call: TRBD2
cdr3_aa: CASSPSAGGYDEQFF
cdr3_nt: TGTGCCAGCAGTCCCTCCGCGGGGGGGTACGATGAGCAGTTCTTC

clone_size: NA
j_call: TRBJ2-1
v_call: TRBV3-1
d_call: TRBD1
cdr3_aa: CASQPTGTYNEQFF
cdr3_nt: TGTGCCAGCCAACCGACAGGGACCTACAATGAGCAGTTCTTC

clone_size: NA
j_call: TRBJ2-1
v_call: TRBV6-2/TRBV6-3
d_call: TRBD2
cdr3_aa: CASSYPLGQRGYNEQFF
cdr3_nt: TGTGCCAGCAGTTACCCGCTCGGCCAGCGGGGGTACAATGAGCAGTTCTTC

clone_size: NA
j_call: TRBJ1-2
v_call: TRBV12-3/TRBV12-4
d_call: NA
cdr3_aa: CASRGLDYGYTF
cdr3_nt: TGTGCCAGCAGGGGGTTAGACTATGGCTACACCTTC

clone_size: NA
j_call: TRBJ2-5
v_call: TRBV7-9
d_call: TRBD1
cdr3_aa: CASSPTGTGSRETQYF
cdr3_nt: TGTGCCAGCAGCCCTACCGGGACAGGGTCTCGAGAGACCCAGTACTTC

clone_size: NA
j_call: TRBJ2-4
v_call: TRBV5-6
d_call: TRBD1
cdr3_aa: CASSLKTGDLAKNIQYF
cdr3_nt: TGTGCCAGCAGCCTGAAAACAGGGGACCTAGCCAAAAACATTCAGTACTTC

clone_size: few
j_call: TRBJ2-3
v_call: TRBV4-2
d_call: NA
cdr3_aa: CASSQRGVSTDTQYF
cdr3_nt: TGTGCCAGCAGCCAACGCGGGGTAAGCACAGATACGCAGTATTTT

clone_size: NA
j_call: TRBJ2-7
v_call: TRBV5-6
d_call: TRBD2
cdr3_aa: CASSTLADYEQYF
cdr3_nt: TGTGCCAGCAGCACCCTAGCGGACTACGAGCAGTACTTC

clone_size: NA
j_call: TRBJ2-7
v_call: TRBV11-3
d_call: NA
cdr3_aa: CASSLPGYLYEQYF
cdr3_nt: TGTGCCAGCAGCCTGCCCGGTTACCTCTACGAGCAGTACTTC

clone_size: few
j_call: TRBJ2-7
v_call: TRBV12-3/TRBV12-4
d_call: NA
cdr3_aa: CASTLQGSPYEQYF
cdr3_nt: TGTGCCAGCACTTTGCAGGGGTCACCCTACGAGCAGTACTTC

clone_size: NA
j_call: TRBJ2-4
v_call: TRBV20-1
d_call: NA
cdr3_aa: CSGVVGTTKNIQYF
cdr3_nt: TGCAGTGGGGTAGTGGGCACCACCAAAAACATTCAGTACTTC

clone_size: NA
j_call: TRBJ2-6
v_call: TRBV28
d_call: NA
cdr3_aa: CASTPAGTANVLTF
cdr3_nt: TGTGCCTCCACGCCCGCGGGTACGGCCAACGTCCTGACTTTC

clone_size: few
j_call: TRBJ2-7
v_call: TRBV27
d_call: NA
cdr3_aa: CASSLGRVGEQYF
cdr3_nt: TGTGCCAGCAGTTTAGGCAGGGTGGGTGAGCAGTACTTC